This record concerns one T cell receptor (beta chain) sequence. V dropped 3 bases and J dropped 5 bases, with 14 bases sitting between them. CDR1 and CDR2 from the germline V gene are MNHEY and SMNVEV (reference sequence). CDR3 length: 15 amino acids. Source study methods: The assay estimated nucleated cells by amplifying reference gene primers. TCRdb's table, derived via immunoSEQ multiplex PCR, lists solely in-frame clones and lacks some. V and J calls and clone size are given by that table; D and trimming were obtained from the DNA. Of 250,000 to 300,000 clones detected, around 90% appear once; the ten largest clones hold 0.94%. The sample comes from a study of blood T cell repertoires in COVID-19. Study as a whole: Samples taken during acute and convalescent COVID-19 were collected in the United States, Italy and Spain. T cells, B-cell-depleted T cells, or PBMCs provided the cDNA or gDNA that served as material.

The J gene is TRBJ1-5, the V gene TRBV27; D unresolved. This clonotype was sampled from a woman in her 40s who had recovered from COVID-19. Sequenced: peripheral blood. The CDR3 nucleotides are TGTGCCAGCAGTTTTTCCCCGAATGGGCATCAGCCCCAGCATTTT. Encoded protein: CASSFSPNGHQPQHF.